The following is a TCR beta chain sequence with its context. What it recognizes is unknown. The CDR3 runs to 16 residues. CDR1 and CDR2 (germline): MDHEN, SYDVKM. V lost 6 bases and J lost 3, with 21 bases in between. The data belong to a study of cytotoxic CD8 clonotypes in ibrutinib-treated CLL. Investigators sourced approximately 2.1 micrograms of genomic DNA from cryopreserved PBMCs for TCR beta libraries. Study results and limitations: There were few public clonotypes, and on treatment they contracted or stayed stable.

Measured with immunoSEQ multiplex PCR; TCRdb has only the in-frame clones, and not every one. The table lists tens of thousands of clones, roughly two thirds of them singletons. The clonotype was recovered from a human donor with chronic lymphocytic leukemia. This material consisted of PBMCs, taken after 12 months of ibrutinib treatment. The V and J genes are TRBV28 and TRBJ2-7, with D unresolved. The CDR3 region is CASRFYQDPSDYEQYF. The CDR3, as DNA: TGTGCCAGCAGATTTTATCAGGATCCCTCCGACTACGAGCAGTACTTC. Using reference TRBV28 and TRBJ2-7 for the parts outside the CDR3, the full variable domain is DVKVTQSSRYLVKRTGEKVFLECVQDMDHENMFWYRQDPGLGLRLIYFSYDVKMKEKGDIPEGYSVSREKKERFSLILESASTNQTSMYLCASRFYQDPSDYEQYFGPGTRLTVT.